This TCR beta chain appears in the sequencing data of a study of beta chain features in type 1 diabetes. The wider study: Examination of sorted cells across all samples involved about 100,000,000 cells.

Whole-study results and caveats: Using cDNA template may skew counts toward highly expressing activated cells. Shorter templates might be favored by PCR, equally in patients and controls.

Comment on this clone: Its cognate antigen is unknown.

Germline-derived CDR1 and CDR2 are MNHNY and SVGAGI (reference sequence). V was clipped by 6 bases and J by 1 base, with 12 bases between them. The CDR3 totals 14 residues. Investigators reverse transcribed all isolated RNA, so they sequenced expressed TCRB transcripts. Using immunoSEQ multiplex PCR, the repertoire was profiled, and TCRdb retains in-frame clones only, with some absent. The sample has hundreds of thousands of clones, around 15% seen once. The single heparinised draw taken from each donor contained about 120 mL of blood on average. The TCR originated in a man between 25 and 39 years old in good health. V gene TRBV6-6 combines with J gene TRBJ1-1; tentative D call: TRBD1 (5 bases). The sample was central memory CD4+ T cells from blood. The CDR3 here is CASSLGGWNTEAFF. The CDR3 DNA is TGTGCCAGCAGCCTCGGGGGATGGAACACTGAAGCTTTCTTT.